These T cell receptor beta chains were read from a single sample in a study of control samples from healthy donors and cancer patients. Measured with immunoSEQ multiplex PCR; TCRdb has only the in-frame clones, and not every one. The data hold some 150,000 clones, with over 95% observed a single time. The sample was blood. Receptor source: a young woman in good health. The CDR3 runs from the conserved cysteine through the conserved F or W. A D gene is named only where the DNA matches it firmly. Size values are once, few and many counts, or a class for expanded clones, and some rows have none.

>-|15|TRBV18|TRBJ1-4|once
CASSAYRVAREKLFF
TGTGCCAGCTCAGCATACAGGGTTGCTCGGGAAAAACTGTTTTTT
>TRBD1|17|TRBV7-9|TRBJ1-4|once
CASRLGIQDRRDEKLFF
TGTGCCAGCAGGCTGGGAATCCAGGACAGGAGAGATGAAAAACTGTTTTTT
>-|15|TRBV3-1/TRBV3-2|TRBJ1-3|-
CASSPLGGSGNTIYF
TGTGCCAGCAGCCCCTTGGGGGGATCTGGAAACACCATATATTTT
>-|13|TRBV28|TRBJ1-2|-
CASRDSSNYGYTF
TGTGCCAGCCGGGACTCCTCTAACTATGGCTACACCTTC
>-|13|TRBV25-1|TRBJ1-2|-
CASTPAGATGYTF
TGTGCCAGCACGCCGGCCGGCGCGACCGGCTACACCTTC
>-|13|TRBV27|TRBJ2-3|-
CASSVGSPDTQYF
TGTGCCAGCAGTGTCGGTTCCCCAGATACGCAGTATTTT
>-|14|TRBV2|TRBJ1-6|-
CASISDLNNSPLHF
TGTGCCAGCATCTCGGACCTGAATAATTCACCCCTCCACTTT
>TRBD1|15|TRBV18|TRBJ2-5|once
CASSPRQGEQETQYF
TGTGCCAGCTCACCACGGCAGGGGGAACAAGAGACCCAGTACTTC
>TRBD1|18|TRBV5-1|TRBJ1-1|few
CASSPGDRGLRMNTEAFF
TGCGCCAGCAGCCCCGGGGACAGGGGGCTTCGAATGAACACTGAAGCTTTCTTT
>-|17|TRBV12-5|TRBJ2-5|-
CASGLLSRDGVRETQYF
TGTGCTAGTGGTTTGCTAAGCCGGGACGGAGTCCGGGAGACCCAGTACTTC
>-|15|TRBV28|TRBJ1-5|-
CASSFSGLSNQPQHF
TGTGCCAGCAGTTTTTCGGGCCTTAGCAATCAGCCCCAGCATTTT
>-|19|TRBV7-8|TRBJ2-1|once
CASSLGFAVLPPDYNEQFF
TGTGCCAGCAGCTTAGGTTTCGCGGTACTACCTCCCGATTACAATGAGCAGTTCTTC
>-|15|TRBV19|TRBJ2-2|-
CASSIYSGNTGELFF
TGTGCCAGTAGTATATACAGCGGGAACACCGGGGAGCTGTTTTTT
>-|14|TRBV5-4|TRBJ1-1|-
CASSFFGRGTEAFF
TGTGCCAGCAGCTTCTTCGGTCGCGGGACTGAAGCTTTCTTT
>-|15|TRBV27|TRBJ1-5|-
CASSFPRQTNQPQHF
TGTGCCAGCAGTTTCCCTCGACAGACCAATCAGCCCCAGCATTTT
>TRBD2|16|TRBV5-1|TRBJ2-3|few
CASSWKLATSTDTQYF
TGCGCCAGCAGCTGGAAACTAGCGACGAGCACAGATACGCAGTATTTT
>TRBD1|13|TRBV7-8|TRBJ1-2|-
CASSFTGEDGYTF
TGTGCCAGCAGCTTCACAGGGGAGGATGGCTACACCTTC
>-|15|TRBV18|TRBJ2-6|-
CASSRMGNGANVLTF
TGTGCCAGCTCACGAATGGGGAACGGGGCCAACGTCCTGACTTTC
>-|15|TRBV24-1|TRBJ2-5|-
CATSVIQAGLETQYF
TGTGCCACCAGTGTTATACAGGCTGGGCTGGAGACCCAGTACTTC
>-|13|TRBV3-1/TRBV3-2|TRBJ2-5|-
CASSQGRMETQYF
TGTGCCAGCAGCCAAGGAAGGATGGAGACCCAGTACTTC
>-|16|TRBV28|TRBJ1-3|-
CASRNQGAQGGNTIYF
TGTGCCAGCAGGAACCAGGGCGCCCAGGGGGGAAACACCATATATTTT
>-|15|TRBV18|TRBJ1-4|-
CASSPNWGSNEKLFF
TGTGCCAGCTCACCAAATTGGGGGAGTAATGAAAAACTGTTTTTT
>-|15|TRBV6-6|TRBJ1-6|-
CASGREGVGNSPLHF
TGTGCCAGCGGGAGGGAAGGCGTAGGAAATTCACCCCTCCACTTT
>-|13|TRBV5-4|TRBJ1-1|-
CASSLILNTEAFF
TGTGCCAGCAGCTTAATACTAAACACTGAAGCTTTCTTT
>-|15|TRBV11-2|TRBJ2-7|-
CASSPVDPFSYEQYF
TGTGCCAGCAGCCCCGTAGACCCGTTCTCCTACGAGCAGTACTTC
>-|17|TRBV19|TRBJ1-5|-
CASSRATTIASNQPQHF
TGTGCCAGTAGTCGAGCAACTACCATCGCAAGCAATCAGCCCCAGCATTTT
>-|13|TRBV29-1|TRBJ1-2|-
CSAWAQLDYGYTF
TGCAGCGCTTGGGCACAACTTGACTATGGCTACACCTTC
>TRBD1|15|TRBV7-9|TRBJ2-1|-
CASSFPTGGVYEQFF
TGTGCCAGCAGCTTTCCGACAGGGGGCGTTTATGAGCAGTTCTTC
>-|14|TRBV5-6|TRBJ1-1|-
CASSLTAGFAEAFF
TGTGCCAGCAGCTTGACAGCCGGTTTCGCTGAAGCTTTCTTT
>-|14|TRBV18|TRBJ2-7|-
CASSPRQEIHEQYF
TGTGCCAGCTCACCACGTCAAGAGATCCACGAGCAGTACTTC
>-|15|TRBV11-2|TRBJ1-3|-
CASSLVAASGNTIYF
TGTGCCAGCAGCTTAGTGGCTGCCTCTGGAAACACCATATATTTT
>-|11|TRBV20-1|TRBJ2-7|-
CSAGDNYEQYF
TGCAGTGCTGGGGACAATTACGAGCAGTACTTC
>-|16|TRBV21-1|TRBJ1-5|-
CASSSNGGTENQPQHF
TGTGCCAGCAGCTCCAATGGGGGAACAGAAAATCAGCCCCAGCATTTT
>TRBD2|17|TRBV4-1|TRBJ2-1|-
CASSLQTTRTSRHEQFF
TGCGCCAGCAGCCTCCAAACCACCCGGACTAGCCGCCATGAGCAGTTCTTC
>-|15|TRBV3-1/TRBV3-2|TRBJ2-2|-
CASSQDGTRPGELFF
TGTGCCAGCAGCCAAGATGGGACCAGACCCGGGGAGCTGTTTTTT
>TRBD2|16|TRBV27|TRBJ2-7|-
CASSLSGHGLAYEQYF
TGTGCCAGCAGTTTATCGGGTCACGGACTAGCCTACGAGCAGTACTTC
>TRBD1|14|TRBV6-6|TRBJ2-5|-
CASRQGQPEETQYF
TGTGCCAGCAGACAGGGACAGCCAGAAGAGACCCAGTACTTC
>-|11|TRBV30|TRBJ2-2|-
CAWTAGGELFF
TGTGCCTGGACCGCGGGCGGGGAGCTGTTTTTT
>TRBD1|15|TRBV6-5|TRBJ1-2|-
CATILGQGDNYGYTF
TGTGCCACGATATTGGGACAGGGGGATAACTATGGCTACACCTTC
>-|15|TRBV5-1|TRBJ1-1|-
CASSLEIAVNTEAFF
TGCGCCAGCAGCTTGGAGATCGCTGTGAACACTGAAGCTTTCTTT
>-|12|TRBV28|TRBJ1-1|-
CASSSVNTEAFF
TGTGCCAGCAGTTCTGTGAACACTGAAGCTTTCTTT